The entry below gives a single TCR beta chain sequence along with its context. Antigen unknown. The data originate from a study of T cells in Graves' hyperthyroidism and ophthalmopathy. Study background: Specimen type is peripheral blood, collected at initial diagnosis prior to any treatment.

The definition of stable Graves' hyperthyroidism was no ophthalmopathy progression within 18 months. Study-wide results and caveats: Clonotypes that were expanded in thyroid above 0.001 mostly appeared in blood too.

The length of the CDR3 is 16 residues. The germline V and J ends were trimmed by 0 bases and 0 bases, with 9 bases remaining between them. The germline V gene has CDR1 MGHRA and CDR2 YSYEKL. Researchers took RNA transcripts and amplified the TCR beta CDR3 regions from them. First-round RT-PCR targeting the TCR CDR3 was performed with the HTBI primer set. TCRdb ran MiXCR on the multiplex PCR reads and lists one entry per CDR3 protein. The table records approximately 510,000 distinct CDR3 sequences, roughly 20% of them present only once. The chain joins TRBV4-1 to TRBJ1-3; the D gene is possibly TRBD1 (5 bases). The sequence was collected from a young man with Graves' hyperthyroidism. Sequencing used blood. The CDR3 DNA reads as TGCGCCAGCAGCCAAGAGGGACTTCGCTCTGGAAACACCATATATTTT. This encodes CASSQEGLRSGNTIYF.